The entry that follows covers one T cell receptor beta chain sequence. Produced via immunoSEQ multiplex PCR; TCRdb's table is partial and in-frame only. The table records around 240,000 clones, more than 75% of them present only once. This entry belongs to a study of blood T cell repertoires in COVID-19. Study details: The samples span acute and convalescent COVID-19 from the United States, Italy and Spain.

The CDR3 length is 14 residues. V dropped 6 bases and J dropped 0 bases, with 9 bases sitting between them. Germline V gene lookup returns CDR1 SGHTA and CDR2 FQGNSA. The sequencing input was peripheral blood. The source of this sequence is a woman aged 25 to 45 who had recovered from COVID-19. This sequence joins TRBV7-2 and TRBJ1-5; the D gene is possibly TRBD1 (6 bases). The CDR3 coding sequence is TGTGCCAGCAGACCGACAGGTAGCAATCAGCCCCAGCATTTT. Translated, it gives CASRPTGSNQPQHF.